This entry lists 22 T cell receptor beta chains sequenced from one sample in a study of technical replicates of blood from several donors. Produced via immunoSEQ multiplex PCR; TCRdb's table is partial and in-frame only. There are approximately 74,000 clones in the sample; 98% occur only once, and 0.16% lies in the top ten. Sequences were obtained from T cells isolated from PBMCs. The receptors come from a human donor in good health.

The chain uses TRBV2 and TRBJ1-4; perhaps TRBD1 as D (6 bases). This CDR3 is built from 14 residues. V was shortened by 6 bases and J by 7 bases, with 15 bases between the two germline ends. Germline CDR1 SNHLY, CDR2 FYNNEI. The CDR3 sequence is CASSVQGNREKLFF. CDR3 sequence (DNA): TGTGCCAGCAGCGTTCAGGGGAATCGTGAAAAACTGTTTTTT. The variable domain in full, completed from reference TRBV2 and TRBJ1-4, reads EPEVTQTPSHQVTQMGQEVILRCVPISNHLYFYWYRQILGQKVEFLVSFYNNEISEKSEIFDDQFSVERPDGSNFTLKIRSTKLEDSAMYFCASSVQGNREKLFFGSGTQLSVL.

The chain is built from TRBV10-3 and TRBJ1-5; D remains ambiguous. CDR3 length: 19 residues. Germline CDR1 ENHRY, CDR2 SYGVKD. Trimming removed 0 bases from V and 0 bases from J, with 18 bases in between. The CDR3 sequence is CAISESEGPTLYSNQPQHF. CDR3 DNA: TGTGCCATCAGTGAGTCCGAGGGTCCAACCCTCTATAGCAATCAGCCCCAGCATTTT.

The genes are TRBV28 and TRBJ2-7, with D maybe TRBD1 (5 bases). Germline CDR1 is MDHEN and CDR2 is SYDVKM. CDR3 size: 11 residues. The V and J ends lost 5 bases and 4 bases respectively, with 6 bases between them. The CDR3 DNA is TGTGCCAGCAGTCCAGGGTACGAGCAGTACTTC. Its translation: CASSPGYEQYF.

This sequence joins TRBV7-2 and TRBJ1-1, with a weak D call TRBD1 (5 bases). V lost 2 bases, J lost 0 bases, and 7 bases lay in between. Germline-derived CDR1 and CDR2 are SGHTA and FQGNSA. The CDR3 runs 14 residues. In nucleotides, the CDR3 is TGTGCCAGCAGCTTAACAGGTGTGAACACTGAAGCTTTCTTT. Protein: CASSLTGVNTEAFF.

The rearrangement links TRBV9 to TRBJ2-3; the D is unclear. Germline V lookup: CDR1 SGDLS, CDR2 YYNGEE. V dropped 0 bases and J dropped 4 bases, with 9 bases sitting between them. The CDR3 consists of 14 residues. The CDR3 nucleotides read TGTGCCAGCAGCGTAGAATATCGGGCAGATACGCAGTATTTT. Translated: CASSVEYRADTQYF.

The chain uses TRBV4-1 and TRBJ1-1; 7 bases fit TRBD1. This CDR3 has 15 amino acids. Germline V CDR1 and CDR2: MGHRA, YSYEKL. V shed 0 bases, J shed 0 bases, and the junction held 1 base outside the gene matches. The CDR3 reads CASSQEGQMNTEAFF. The CDR3 DNA sequence: TGCGCCAGCAGCCAAGAGGGACAGATGAACACTGAAGCTTTCTTT.

The chain recombines TRBV27 with TRBJ2-7, with D maybe TRBD1 (5 bases). The CDR3 runs 14 residues. CDR1 is MNHEY, CDR2 SMNVEV, per germline (reference sequence). V was clipped by 3 bases and J by 0 bases, with 9 bases between them. For the CDR3, the DNA is TGTGCCAGCAGTTTGCAACAGGTCTCCTACGAGCAGTACTTC. Its protein is CASSLQQVSYEQYF.

This clone was counted once. The J gene is TRBJ1-2, the V gene TRBV10-1; a weak D match, TRBD1 (6 bases). The CDR3 length is 19 residues. With 7 bases removed from V and 6 bases from J, the gap between germline ends came to 33 bases. Germline CDR1 and CDR2: WNHNN and SYGVQD (reference sequence). The CDR3 DNA reads as TGCGCCAGCAATGCTAGAATCTCGACCGGACAGCCCGGAGAGGATGGCTACACCTTC. It codes for CASNARISTGQPGEDGYTF.

The genes are TRBV6-6 and TRBJ2-1; 12 bases line up with TRBD1. V lost 4 bases to trimming and J lost 6 bases; unmatched junction nucleotides: 4. CDR3 length: 15 residues. Per germline, CDR1 MNHNY and CDR2 SVGAGI (reference sequence). The chain's CDR3 is CASSSWDRGPNEQFF. Written as DNA, the CDR3 is TGTGCCAGCAGTTCCTGGGACAGGGGGCCCAATGAGCAGTTCTTC.

The CDR3 sequence is CASSVGSGQHNYGYTF. CDR3 DNA sequence: TGTGCCAGCAGCGTAGGTAGCGGGCAGCATAACTATGGCTACACCTTC. The V gene is TRBV9, the J gene TRBJ1-2, with D unclear. The V end was cut by 0 bases, the J end by 1 base, with 13 bases between. Germline V gene lookup returns CDR1 SGDLS and CDR2 YYNGEE. The CDR3 consists of 16 residues.

This chain uses TRBV5-1 with TRBJ1-2; TRBD1 matches at 9 bases. The CDR3 consists of 15 residues. V lost 0 bases, J lost 5 bases, and 5 bases stayed unmatched. CDR1 SGHRS and CDR2 YFSETQ come from the germline V gene. CDR3 nucleotide sequence: TGCGCCAGCAGCTTGGATCCGGGACAGGGTTATGGCTACACCTTC. Its protein product is CASSLDPGQGYGYTF.

The gene calls are TRBV6-5 and TRBJ1-3; 8 positions agree with TRBD1. CDR1 is MNHEY, CDR2 SVGAGI, per germline. V lost 0 bases, J lost 8 bases, and 6 bases stayed unmatched. The CDR3 runs to 15 residues. The CDR3 bases are TGTGCCAGCAGTTACTCTTGGACAGGGCAGGACACCATATATTTT. The encoded protein is CASSYSWTGQDTIYF.

The V gene is TRBV29-1, the J gene TRBJ2-7, with TRBD1 matching 12 bases. The CDR3 spans 14 residues. V was pared by 7 bases and J by 6 bases, with 10 bases of the junction left unmatched. The V gene's germline CDR1 is SQVTM and CDR2 ANQGSEA. In DNA, the CDR3 is TGCAGCGCCGTTGCCGGGACAGGGGGCCTCGAGCAGTACTTC. Its translation is CSAVAGTGGLEQYF.

The chain uses TRBV27 and TRBJ1-1, with D tentatively TRBD1 (5 bases). CDR1 is MNHEY and CDR2 is SMNVEV in the germline V gene (reference sequence). Trimming left V 3 bases short and J 5 bases short, with 13 bases between. There are 14 residues in the CDR3. CDR3 sequence: CASSFHGGGTEAFF. In DNA form, the CDR3 reads TGTGCCAGCAGTTTTCACGGGGGGGGTACTGAAGCTTTCTTT.

CDR3 sequence (DNA): TGCGCCAGCAGCCAAGATCTAGGTACAGGAGACACAGATACGCAGTATTTT. Translated, it gives CASSQDLGTGDTDTQYF. The rearrangement joins TRBV4-1 to TRBJ2-3, with D possibly matching TRBD1 (5 bases). Germline V gives CDR1 MGHRA, CDR2 YSYEKL. The CDR3 is made up of 17 amino acids. Trimming pared 0 bases from V and 2 bases from J, leaving 15 bases between.

The J gene is TRBJ2-3, the V gene TRBV30; D is uncertain. V was pared by 0 bases and J by 2 bases, with 9 bases between. Germline values: CDR1 GTSNPN, CDR2 SVGIG (reference sequence). CDR3 length: 14 residues. The CDR3 sequence: CAWSVRFPTDTQYF. In DNA form, the CDR3 reads TGTGCCTGGAGTGTTCGGTTCCCCACAGATACGCAGTATTTT.

The J gene is TRBJ1-6, the V gene TRBV7-2; 11 nucleotides agree with TRBD1. The CDR3 contains 18 residues. Trimming took 0 bases from V and 0 from J; bases not matched to a gene: 1. Germline CDR1 and CDR2: SGHTA and FQGNSA. The CDR3 loop reads CASSLAGQGDSYNSPLHF. Written as DNA, the CDR3 is TGTGCCAGCAGCTTAGCGGGACAGGGGGACTCCTATAATTCACCCCTCCACTTT.

The CDR3 region has the DNA TGTGCCAGCAGCCCGGTCCCCGCTGAAGCTTTCTTT. Its protein product is CASSPVPAEAFF. The chain uses TRBV11-2 and TRBJ1-1; D not resolved. From germline, CDR1 is SGHAT and CDR2 FQNNGV. The ends were cut back, 5 bases at V and 6 bases at J, with 10 bases in the middle. The CDR3 has 12 residues. The full variable domain, its missing parts supplied by reference TRBV11-2 and TRBJ1-1, is EAGVAQSPRYKIIEKRQSVAFWCNPISGHATLYWYQQILGQGPKLLIQFQNNGVVDDSQLPKDRFSAERLKGVDSTLKIQPAKLEDSAVYLCASSPVPAEAFFGQGTRLTVV.

The rearrangement uses TRBV27 and TRBJ2-1; 14 bases align to TRBD2. This CDR3 comprises 15 residues. CDR1 is MNHEY and CDR2 is SMNVEV in the germline V gene (reference sequence). Losses at the gene ends were 4 bases for V and 8 bases for J; bases not matched to a gene: 4. CDR3 in DNA: TGTGCCAGCAGTTATACGGGACTAGCGGGAGATGAGCAGTTCTTC. Encoded protein: CASSYTGLAGDEQFF.

The rearrangement uses TRBV30 and TRBJ2-3, with TRBD2 matching over 14 bases. Germline V gene data show CDR1 as GTSNPN and CDR2 as SVGIG (reference sequence). V dropped 1 base and J dropped 1; count of bases not matched to a gene: 1. The CDR3 spans 16 residues. This CDR3 is CAWSEGLAGGTDTQYF. DNA for the CDR3: TGTGCCTGGAGTGAGGGACTAGCGGGGGGCACAGATACGCAGTATTTT.

This chain joins TRBV30 and TRBJ1-2; 7 bases align to TRBD1. Germline V CDR1 and CDR2: GTSNPN, SVGIG (reference sequence). The CDR3 extends over 10 amino acids. J gave up 13 bases and V 5 bases, and 7 bases lay outside the gene matches. Here the CDR3 DNA reads TGTGCCTGGGACGGGAGGGGGCGCACCTTC. Its translation is CAWDGRGRTF.

This chain joins TRBV4-1 and TRBJ1-5; 7 bases align to TRBD1. The junction had 7 bases not matched to a gene; V was cut back by 3 bases and J by 2 bases. The CDR3 has 16 residues. From germline, CDR1 is MGHRA and CDR2 YSYEKL. CDR3 sequence reads: CASSHYRDRGNQPQHF. In DNA form, the CDR3 reads TGCGCCAGCAGCCACTACCGAGACAGGGGCAATCAGCCCCAGCATTTT.